Below, 27 T cell receptor beta chains from the same sample are listed, as sequenced in a study of molecular identifiers for immune sequencing clone quantification. TCRdb re-called the PCR reads through MiXCR, storing one row per CDR3 protein. The sample lists 35,000 to 45,000 distinct CDR3 sequences; about 18% were seen once. The sequenced sample consisted of naive CD8+ T cells from blood, with Jurkat cell RNA spiked in. Subset of the sample: FACS-sorted CD8+CD4-CCR7+CD45RA+ naive T cells. The receptor set was obtained from a human donor in good health. Some libraries in this study had Jurkat cell RNA spiked in.

As regards this clonotype: A clone one base away is much larger, so this may be a read error. In DNA form, the CDR3 reads TGTGTCAGCAGTCCGACAGGTCTACAAGAGACCCAGTACTTC. It translates to CVSSPTGLQETQYF. The rearrangement joins TRBV27 to TRBJ2-5; maybe TRBD1 (6 bases). The CDR3 contains 14 residues. Per germline, CDR1 MNHEY and CDR2 SMNVEV (reference sequence).

In its sample, this clonotype was seen many times. The rearrangement links TRBV7-6 to TRBJ2-3; D is perhaps TRBD2 (5 bases). CDR1 is SGHVS, CDR2 FNYEAQ, per germline. The CDR3 totals 15 residues. Trimming left V 0 bases short and J 6 bases short, with 13 bases between. The CDR3 DNA reads TGTGCCAGCAGCTTAGCCGGGATGATGATGGATACGCAGTATTTT. It yields the protein CASSLAGMMMDTQYF. The whole variable domain, remainder taken from reference TRBV7-6 and TRBJ2-3, is GAGVSQSPRYKVTKRGQDVALRCDPISGHVSLYWYRQALGQGPEFLTYFNYEAQQDKSGLPNDRFSAERPEGSISTLTIQRTEQRDSAMYRCASSLAGMMMDTQYFGPGTRLTVL.

The sample holds many counts of this clonotype. The genes are TRBV7-8 and TRBJ2-7; no clear D. The CDR3 loop spans 16 amino acids. The V end lost 8 bases, the J end lost 2 bases, and 22 bases lay between the germline ends. CDR1 and CDR2 (germline): SGHVS, FQNEAQ. The CDR3, as DNA: TGTGCCAGCGCCCAGGCGAGTCTTACCCTTCCCTACGAGCAGTACTTC. Its translation is CASAQASLTLPYEQYF.

Of note for this clonotype: This may come from a read error, since a much larger clone is one base off. V and J are TRBV30 and TRBJ1-1, with D perhaps TRBD1 (5 bases). The ends were cut back, 7 bases at V and 6 bases at J, with 21 bases in the middle. Looked up from germline, CDR1 is GTSNPN and CDR2 is SVGIG (reference sequence). The CDR3 is 14 residues long. The CDR3 sequence is CASFPGPRGPEAFF. CDR3 DNA sequence: TGTGCCTCCTTCCCGGGACCCAGAGGACCTGAAGCTTTCTTT.

The sample holds many counts of this clonotype. V gene TRBV6-5 combines with J gene TRBJ2-4; 9 nucleotides agree with TRBD2. Germline-derived CDR1 and CDR2 are MNHEY and SVGAGI. This CDR3 has 13 residues. With 6 bases clipped from V and 6 bases from J, the junction kept 3 bases outside the gene matches. CDR3 sequence: CASSGTSLNIQYF. The DNA of the CDR3 is TGTGCCAGCAGCGGGACTAGCTTAAACATTCAGTACTTC.

The chain links TRBV20-1 to TRBJ1-1; a weak D match, TRBD1 (6 bases). From germline, CDR1 is DFQATT and CDR2 SNEGSKA (reference sequence). The CDR3 sequence is 16 residues long. V shed 2 bases and J shed 0 bases, with 16 bases lying between them. CDR3 nucleotides: TGCAGTGCTAGAAAATACAGGGACGTAATGAACACTGAAGCTTTCTTT. It encodes CSARKYRDVMNTEAFF.

This clonotype was detected many times. The V and J genes are TRBV4-3 and TRBJ2-7; no clear D. V gave up 0 bases and J gave up 0 bases, with 6 bases separating them. Germline assignment: CDR1 LGHNA and CDR2 YSLEER. The CDR3 totals 14 residues. CDR3 region: CASSQDVGSYEQYF. CDR3 bases: TGCGCCAGCAGCCAAGATGTGGGCTCCTACGAGCAGTACTTC.

This clonotype was seen repeatedly, ten times or more. This chain uses TRBV4-3 with TRBJ1-5; D call uncertain. The CDR3 runs 16 residues. The germline V gene has CDR1 LGHNA and CDR2 YSLEER. Trimming removed 0 bases at V and 0 bases at J, with 9 bases between. For the CDR3, the DNA is TGCGCCAGCAGCCAAGATCGAATCTCTAGCAATCAGCCCCAGCATTTT. Amino acids: CASSQDRISSNQPQHF.

Many counts were recorded for this clonotype. The chain recombines TRBV6-5 with TRBJ1-1; 9 bases agree with TRBD1. The germline CDR1 and CDR2 sequences are MNHEY and SVGAGI. The CDR3 is 15 amino acids. After removal of 10 bases from V and 3 bases from J, the junction contained 12 bases not matched to a gene. The CDR3 region is CATEPGTGLYTEAFF. The CDR3 bases are TGTGCCACCGAGCCCGGGACAGGGTTATACACTGAAGCTTTCTTT.

This clonotype was seen repeatedly, ten times or more. The V call is TRBV2, the J call TRBJ2-1; 7 bases map to TRBD2. The CDR3 is made up of 13 amino acids. V shed 7 bases and J 9 bases; nucleotides not matched to a gene: 9. Germline V gives CDR1 SNHLY, CDR2 FYNNEI. CDR3 protein: CASTLSLAAEQFF. The CDR3 DNA reads as TGTGCCAGCACCTTGTCCCTAGCGGCTGAGCAGTTCTTC.

This clonotype was observed many times. The chain uses TRBV6-6 and TRBJ2-5, with D perhaps given as TRBD1 or TRBD2 (5 bases each). The CDR3 is 14 amino acids. Germline CDR1 and CDR2: MNHNY and SVGAGI (reference sequence). V was shortened by 5 bases and J by 5 bases, with 15 bases between the two germline ends. The CDR3 is CASSILGAGETQYF. CDR3 coding DNA: TGTGCCAGCAGTATACTAGGGGCCGGGGAGACCCAGTACTTC.

Notes on this clonotype: This may stem from a read error, because a much larger clone lies one nucleotide away. The chain uses TRBV30 and TRBJ2-7; the D gene could be TRBD1 or TRBD2 (5 bases each). The CDR3 length is 14 residues. V lost 0 bases to trimming and J lost 3 bases, with 12 bases between them. CDR1 GTSNPN and CDR2 SVGIG come from the germline V gene (reference sequence). The CDR3 sequence is CAWSVMGVGYEQYF. The CDR3 region has the DNA TGTGCCTGGAGTGTAATGGGGGTAGGCTACGAGCAGTACTTC.

This clonotype showed up just once. This sequence may be a read error, since a much larger clone differs from it by one base. The chain couples TRBV9 to TRBJ2-1; D remains unclear. CDR1 SGDLS and CDR2 YYNGEE come from the germline V gene. CDR3 length: 11 amino acids. The CDR3 spells CASSPDGEQLF. The CDR3, as DNA: TGTGCCAGCAGCCCAGACGGTGAGCAGCTCTTC.

This clonotype appeared many times. The CDR3 region is CSARPAGVHEQFF. CDR3 nucleotides: TGCAGTGCTAGGCCAGCAGGGGTTCATGAGCAGTTCTTC. The chain links TRBV20-1 to TRBJ2-1, with a weak D call TRBD1 (6 bases). V shed 3 bases and J shed 8 bases, with 14 bases lying between them. Germline CDR1 and CDR2: DFQATT and SNEGSKA (reference sequence). CDR3 length equals 13 residues.

A remark on this clonotype: A read error may produce the germline difference seen at one junction end. This chain uses TRBV27 with TRBJ1-1; D is perhaps TRBD1 (5 bases). CDR1 is MNHEY and CDR2 is SMNVEV in the germline V gene (reference sequence). The CDR3 runs to 14 residues. The CDR3 loop reads CASSERGWGTGAFF. In nucleotides, the CDR3 is TGTGCCAGCAGTGAACGGGGTTGGGGCACTGGAGCTTTCTTT.

This clonotype was recorded many times. The chain carries TRBV6-2 or TRBV6-3 and TRBJ1-5; D is possibly TRBD1 (5 bases). The CDR3 consists of 15 residues. Trimming removed 7 bases from V and 5 bases from J, with 18 bases in between. Germline CDR1 and CDR2: MNHEY and SVGEGT. The CDR3 coding sequence is TGTGCCAGCACCCAGCCGGGGCGGGTGGATCAGCCCCAGCATTTT. The encoded protein is CASTQPGRVDQPQHF.

The chain couples TRBV9 to TRBJ2-7; D possibly uses TRBD1 or TRBD2 (5 bases each). The V gene's germline CDR1 is SGDLS and CDR2 YYNGEE. V was shortened by 0 bases and J by 4 bases, with 11 bases between the two germline ends. The CDR3 has 14 amino acids. The CDR3: CASSVGAGSYEQYF. The CDR3 region has the DNA TGTGCCAGCAGCGTAGGGGCAGGGAGTTACGAGCAGTACTTC.

The chain recombines TRBV9 with TRBJ2-1, with a possible D match to TRBD2 (6 bases). This CDR3 is built from 15 residues. Germline CDR1 SGDLS, CDR2 YYNGEE. The V gene lost 2 bases and the J gene lost 2 bases, with 11 bases spanning the gap. The CDR3 region is CASSVGASAYNEQFF. DNA of the CDR3: TGTGCCAGCAGCGTTGGGGCTAGCGCCTACAATGAGCAGTTCTTC.

J is TRBJ1-6 and V is TRBV10-2; D ambiguous. The V and J ends lost 3 bases and 3 bases respectively, with 9 bases between them. CDR1 WSHSY and CDR2 SAAADI come from the germline V gene. This CDR3 region has 15 residues. As DNA, the CDR3 is TGCGCCAGCAGTGATTTGGGCCTCTATAATTCACCCCTCCACTTT. It specifies CASSDLGLYNSPLHF.

The table lists this clonotype with many counts. The genes are TRBV7-2 and TRBJ2-1; 11 bases align to TRBD2. With 5 bases clipped from V and 0 bases from J, the junction kept 15 bases outside the gene matches. The CDR3 totals 20 residues. Germline V CDR1 and CDR2: SGHTA, FQGNSA. The CDR3 region has the DNA TGTGCCAGCAGCGCCGACACCCCTAGCGGGAGGCCAAGCTCCTACAATGAGCAGTTCTTC. This gives the protein CASSADTPSGRPSSYNEQFF.

Ten or more counts support this clonotype. This chain joins TRBV6-1 and TRBJ2-2, with TRBD2 identical over 9 bases. Trimming at V came to 0 bases and at J to 7 bases, leaving 9 bases not matched to a gene. CDR3 size: 17 residues. Looked up from germline, CDR1 is MNHNS and CDR2 is SASEGT. The chain's CDR3 is CASSEAIWREGIGELFF. The CDR3 nucleotides are TGTGCCAGCAGTGAAGCCATCTGGCGGGAGGGTATCGGGGAGCTGTTTTTT.

As for this clonotype: A read error may be the cause here, since a much bigger clone is one base away. The chain employs TRBV6-2 or TRBV6-3 and TRBJ2-2; D is unresolved. This CDR3 comprises 13 residues. The V and J ends lost 8 bases and 4 bases respectively, with 11 bases between them. Germline lookup yields CDR1 MNHEY and CDR2 SVGEGT. DNA for the CDR3: TGTGCCAGCGGGTTATTGAGCACCGGGGAGCTGTTTTTT. Its protein is CASGLLSTGELFF.

This clonotype has at least ten counts. The chain is built from TRBV20-1 and TRBJ2-3; D is perhaps TRBD1 or TRBD2 (5 bases each). V lost 4 bases, J lost 1 base, and 12 bases lay in between. Germline CDR1 is DFQATT and CDR2 is SNEGSKA (reference sequence). CDR3 length equals 14 residues. This chain's CDR3 is CSAKPGPGTDTQYF. The CDR3 DNA reads TGCAGTGCTAAACCGGGACCCGGCACAGATACGCAGTATTTT.

As to this clonotype: A much larger clone differs by one base, so this may be a read error. V and J are TRBV20-1 and TRBJ2-5; 7 bases are a match to TRBD1. Germline trimming cut 0 bases from V and 0 bases from J; bases unmatched to any gene: 1. Germline CDR1 DFQATT, CDR2 SNEGSKA (reference sequence). The CDR3 loop spans 14 amino acids. The CDR3 sequence: CSAREQGYQETQYF. DNA for the CDR3: TGCAGTGCTAGAGAACAGGGGTACCAAGAGACCCAGTACTTC.

This clonotype was found a few times. The chain combines TRBV27 with TRBJ2-6; D unclear. Germline CDR1 and CDR2: MNHEY and SMNVEV (reference sequence). The CDR3 length is 15 residues. V was clipped by 2 bases and J by 0 bases, with 5 bases between them. The CDR3 spells CASSLIISGANVLTF. In nucleotides, the CDR3 is TGTGCCAGCAGTTTAATTATCTCTGGGGCCAACGTCCTGACTTTC. The full variable domain, in which reference TRBV27 and TRBJ2-6 provide the parts outside the CDR3, is EAQVTQNPRYLITVTGKKLTVTCSQNMNHEYMSWYRQDPGLGLRQIYYSMNVEVTDKGDVPEGYKVSRKEKRNFPLILESPSPNQTSLYFCASSLIISGANVLTFGAGSRLTVL.

This clonotype showed up many times. The rearrangement uses TRBV6-5 and TRBJ2-6, with D perhaps TRBD1 or TRBD2 (5 bases each). Trimming pared 5 bases from V and 2 bases from J, leaving 13 bases between. CDR1 and CDR2 from the germline V gene are MNHEY and SVGAGI. The CDR3 covers 16 residues. The chain's CDR3 is CASSPLLGAGANVLTF. The CDR3 bases are TGTGCCAGCAGTCCGCTTTTGGGGGCTGGGGCCAACGTCCTGACTTTC.

This clonotype was detected many times. The chain combines TRBV21-1 with TRBJ1-1; the table's TRBD1 call for D was not verified on the DNA. TRBV21-1 is tagged as a pseudogene. The CDR3 contains 16 residues. For the CDR3, the DNA is TGTGCCAGCAGCAACCGCAGGGGGCGGTTTGGCACTGAAGCTTTCTTT. Protein product: CASSNRRGRFGTEAFF.